The 3 T cell receptor beta chains listed next were all sequenced from one sample in a study of blood T cell repertoires in COVID-19. Profiled with immunoSEQ multiplex PCR; TCRdb holds only in-frame clones, not every one. The sample carries tens of thousands of clones, more than 65% recorded once. Material: peripheral blood. These receptors all come from a man between 50 and 59 years old with acute or convalescent COVID-19.

This clone is medium-sized in the sample. The gene calls are TRBV20-1 and TRBJ1-1; D ambiguous. The CDR3 has 14 amino acids. The germline CDR1 and CDR2 sequences are DFQATT and SNEGSKA (reference sequence). The V end lost 3 bases, the J end lost 1 base, and 12 bases lay between the germline ends. DNA for the CDR3: TGCAGTGCTAGTAAAGTGAGTACGAACACTGAAGCTTTCTTT. It yields the protein CSASKVSTNTEAFF.

CDR3 nucleotides: TGTGCCAGCAGCGTAGGTCGTGCAACTAATGAAAAACTGTTTTTT. This codes for CASSVGRATNEKLFF. This chain connects TRBV9 to TRBJ1-4; D uncertain. Germline CDR1 reads SGDLS; CDR2 reads YYNGEE. Trimming stripped 0 bases from V and 0 bases from J, with 6 bases between. The CDR3 consists of 15 residues.

The V call is TRBV28, the J call TRBJ1-2, with D possibly being TRBD1 (6 bases). V gave up 6 bases and J gave up 2 bases, with 10 bases separating them. This CDR3 region has 13 residues. CDR1 is MDHEN, CDR2 SYDVKM, per germline. The CDR3 is CASSRDRNYGYTF. The DNA for the CDR3 is TGTGCCAGCAGCCGTGACAGGAACTATGGCTACACCTTC.